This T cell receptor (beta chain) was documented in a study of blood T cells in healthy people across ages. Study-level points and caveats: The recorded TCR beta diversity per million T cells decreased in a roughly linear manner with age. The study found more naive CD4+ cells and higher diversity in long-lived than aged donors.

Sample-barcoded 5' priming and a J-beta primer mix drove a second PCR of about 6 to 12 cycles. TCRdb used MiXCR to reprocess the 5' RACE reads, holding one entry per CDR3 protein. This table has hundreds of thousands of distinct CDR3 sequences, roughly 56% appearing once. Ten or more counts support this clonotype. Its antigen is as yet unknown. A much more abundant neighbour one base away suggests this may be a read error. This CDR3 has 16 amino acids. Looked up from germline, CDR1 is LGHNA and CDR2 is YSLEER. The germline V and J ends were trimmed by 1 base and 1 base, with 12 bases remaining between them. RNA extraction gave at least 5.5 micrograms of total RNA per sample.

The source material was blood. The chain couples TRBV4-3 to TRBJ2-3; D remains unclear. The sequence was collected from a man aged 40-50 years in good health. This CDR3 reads CASSQGDDFGTDTQYF. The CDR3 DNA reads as TGCGCCAGCAGCCAAGGAGACGACTTTGGCACAGATACGCAGTATTTT.